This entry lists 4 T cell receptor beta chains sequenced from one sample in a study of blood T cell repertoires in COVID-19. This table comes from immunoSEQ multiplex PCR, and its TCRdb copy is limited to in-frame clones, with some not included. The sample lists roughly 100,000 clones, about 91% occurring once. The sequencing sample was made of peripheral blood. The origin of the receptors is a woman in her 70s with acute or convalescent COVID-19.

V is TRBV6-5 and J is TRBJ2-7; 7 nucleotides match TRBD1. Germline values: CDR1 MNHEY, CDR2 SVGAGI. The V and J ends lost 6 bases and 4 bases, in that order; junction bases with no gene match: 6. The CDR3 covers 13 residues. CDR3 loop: CASRQGVVYEQYF. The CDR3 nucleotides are TGTGCCAGCAGGCAGGGGGTGGTGTACGAGCAGTACTTC.

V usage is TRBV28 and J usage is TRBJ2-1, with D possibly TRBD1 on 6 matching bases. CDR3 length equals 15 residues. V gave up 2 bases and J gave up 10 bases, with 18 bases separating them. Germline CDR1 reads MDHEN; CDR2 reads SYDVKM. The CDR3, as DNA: TGTGCCAGCAGTTTACCCGGACAGTATGAGGGGGAGCAGTTCTTC. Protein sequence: CASSLPGQYEGEQFF.

CDR3 sequence: CASSLLRGSSGLTYEQYF. CDR3 nucleotide sequence: TGCGCCAGCAGCTTGTTACGTGGGTCTAGCGGGCTCACCTACGAGCAGTACTTC. The V and J genes are TRBV5-1 and TRBJ2-7; TRBD2 matches 8 bases. The germline V gene encodes CDR1 SGHRS and CDR2 YFSETQ. V trimming: 1 base; J trimming: 2 bases; junction bases outside the gene matches: 14. The CDR3 spans 18 residues. Variable domain in full (rest from reference TRBV5-1 and TRBJ2-7): KAGVTQTPRYLIKTRGQQVTLSCSPISGHRSVSWYQQTPGQGLQFLFEYFSETQRNKGNFPGRFSGRQFSNSRSEMNVSTLELGDSALYLCASSLLRGSSGLTYEQYFGPGTRLTVT.

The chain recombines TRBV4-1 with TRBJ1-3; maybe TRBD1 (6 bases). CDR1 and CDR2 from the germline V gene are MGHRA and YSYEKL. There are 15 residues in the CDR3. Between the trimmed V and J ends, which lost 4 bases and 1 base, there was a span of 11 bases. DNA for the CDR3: TGCGCCAGCAGCCCCGCAGGGGTGTCTGGAAACACCATATATTTT. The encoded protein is CASSPAGVSGNTIYF.